This T cell receptor (beta chain) was profiled in a study of regulatory T cells in long-lasting Graves disease (dated by TCRdb to the early 2020s). Study-wide context: Persistent Graves' disease was defined as antithyroid drug treatment for over 5 years with persistently positive TSH receptor autoantibodies. On average, persistent Graves' disease patients in the clinical cohort had been on antithyroid drugs for around ten years. The study took place in China and was registered as a clinical trial. TCR sequencing covered some 13 persistent and around 20 newly diagnosed Graves' disease patients, some 33 samples in total. Persistent Graves' disease patients were compared with newly diagnosed Graves' disease patients by peripheral blood TCR sequencing and RNA sequencing. On the study overall, not on this receptor specifically: Sequencing and analysis were limited to the TCR beta chain. Compared with newly diagnosed patients, persistent Graves' disease patients had lower TCR Shannon entropy and fewer highly expanded clones, which suggests clonal expansion. Persistent patients shared more public clonotypes among themselves (approximately 2,500) than newly diagnosed patients did (about 900). TRBV28, TRBJ1-2 and TRBJ2-5 were preferentially used in persistent disease, while TRBV20-1 and TRBJ2-1 were favored in newly diagnosed disease. Only peripheral blood was studied, because thyroid tissue, the primary lesion, was inaccessible. The authors noted that the small sample size was a limitation that may lower accuracy.

What this sample's time point label stands for: persistent/refractory GD, antithyroid drugs over 5 years with positive TRAb. RNA was extracted from PBMCs in TRIzol for both TCR sequencing and RNA sequencing. The diagnosis of Graves' disease was made according to American Thyroid Association guidelines. Patients for the study were recruited at an endocrinology department in Xi'an, China. Each patient gave approximately 9 milliliters of peripheral blood, collected in an EDTA anticoagulant tube. Ficoll Paque Plus density gradient separation was used to isolate PBMCs, and no further T cell sorting was done. RNA quality was checked with an Agilent 2100 Bioanalyzer and agarose gel, and concentration with a NanoDrop 2000. As to this clonotype: Its antigen remains unidentified. Base qualities are not at hand, and no much larger clone is one base apart.

The library was generated by multiplex PCR. The instrument was an Illumina HiSeq 4000. CDR3 regions were amplified by Arm-PCR with iRepertoire HTBI primers to construct TCR beta libraries. Before sequencing, the PCR products underwent gel purification. For the original study's pipeline: Gene usage analysis of CDR3 amino acid clonotypes relied on the roughly 58 TRBV and 14 TRBJ segments identified across samples. COPE and FqMerger were used to merge the filtered high-quality paired reads into contigs. Contigs were aligned with BLAST to IMGT TRBV, TRBD and TRBJ reference genes, and CDR3 was defined per IMGT. Any clonotype with a frequency above 0.1% was counted as a highly expanded clone. Repertoire diversity was measured by Shannon entropy, and V-J evenness by the Gini coefficient. Public clonotypes were defined as clonotypes shared by more than one individual. Starting from the raw public reads, TCRdb applied fastp trimming at Q25, assembled clones with MiXCR and retained in-frame beta chains. Duplicate CDR3 protein sequences are folded into a single record with the most common DNA and genes. It is TCRdb's table, rather than the study itself, that gives the V and J calls and clone size. This sample is represented by approximately 360,000 distinct CDR3 sequences; approximately 25% of them were singletons. The biggest ten clones account for 25% to 35% of the sample.

Trimming removed 4 bases from V and 11 bases from J, leaving 23 bases between the germline ends. The CDR3 runs 16 residues from the cysteine to the phenylalanine. Here the CDR3 DNA is all that survives: 48 bases in frame from base 1. CDR1 and CDR2 (SEHNR, FQNEAQ) derive from the germline V gene (reference sequence). The sample consisted of peripheral blood mononuclear cells (PBMCs), taken when the disease was refractory, from a patient treated with antithyroid drugs. The clonotype was recovered from a woman in her thirties or forties with Graves disease. Donor details come from another sample of the same person, matched by shared clones. The rearrangement joined TRBV7-9 to TRBJ2-2; the D gene is perhaps TRBD1, from 6 matching bases. This receptor carries the CDR3 CASSSARGFLSRELFF. Read as DNA, the sequence is TGTGCCAGCAGCTCAGCAAGGGGGTTCCTAAGTAGAGAGCTGTTTTTT.